Shown below are 26 T cell receptor beta chains from a single sample sequenced in a study of T cells after posttransplantation cyclophosphamide. Sequenced by immunoSEQ multiplex PCR; TCRdb stores in-frame clones only, minus some. The table lists more than 12,000 clones, roughly 80% of them singletons. Sequencing used memory CD4+ T cells sorted from PBMCs. These receptors all stem from a man in his fifties.

The V call is TRBV5-1, the J call TRBJ1-1; D is ambiguous. The CDR3 totals 12 residues. The V gene lost 5 bases and the J gene lost 2 bases, with 7 bases spanning the gap. Germline CDR1 reads SGHRS; CDR2 reads YFSETQ. CDR3 amino acids: CASRFGNTEAFF. The CDR3 coding sequence is TGCGCCAGCAGGTTTGGCAACACTGAAGCTTTCTTT.

This chain joins TRBV20-1 and TRBJ2-1; tentative D call: TRBD1 (6 bases). The CDR3 runs 11 residues. The V and J ends lost 6 bases and 10 bases respectively, with 13 bases between them. Looked up from germline, CDR1 is DFQATT and CDR2 is SNEGSKA (reference sequence). Here the CDR3 reads CSALKRGEQFF. The CDR3 DNA reads as TGCAGTGCCCTCAAGAGGGGGGAGCAGTTCTTC.

This clone was seen more than once but under ten times. V and J are TRBV18 and TRBJ1-2; D gene ambiguous. V lost 3 bases, J lost 2 bases, and 7 bases lay in between. In germline, CDR1 is KGHSH, CDR2 LQKENI. CDR3 length equals 13 residues. The CDR3 spells CASSPSSNYGYTF. The CDR3 coding sequence is TGTGCCAGCTCACCGTCAAGCAACTATGGCTACACCTTC.

In nucleotides, the CDR3 is TGTGCCAGCAGCTTACGGGCTAGCGGGACCTACGAGCAGTACTTC. Translated, it gives CASSLRASGTYEQYF. The V gene is TRBV11-1, the J gene TRBJ2-7; TRBD2 agrees at 9 bases. Germline loops: CDR1 SGHAT, CDR2 FQDESV (reference sequence). This CDR3 is 15 amino acids long. With V trimmed by 2 bases and J by 2 bases, 4 bases remained unmatched.

This clone is a singleton in its sample. The CDR3 nucleotides read TGTGCCAGTAGGACAACAGGGCAAGAGACCCAGTACTTC. It yields the protein CASRTTGQETQYF. This rearrangement joins TRBV19 to TRBJ2-5; a possible D gene is TRBD1 (6 bases). Germline values: CDR1 LNHDA, CDR2 SQIVND (reference sequence). CDR3 length: 13 amino acids. V shed 6 bases and J shed 2 bases, with 10 bases lying between them.

V is TRBV4-2 and J is TRBJ1-1; 8 bases are a match to TRBD1. The V gene end was trimmed by 1 base and the J gene end by 7 bases; junction bases not matched to a gene: 5. Germline-derived CDR1 and CDR2 are LGHNA and YNFKEQ. This CDR3 comprises 14 residues. CDR3 sequence: CASSQAPTGGEAFF. The CDR3 nucleotides are TGTGCCAGCAGCCAAGCCCCAACAGGGGGTGAAGCTTTCTTT.

This clone has a single count. This chain connects TRBV11-3 to TRBJ1-4; 8 positions agree with TRBD1. V trimming: 5 bases; J trimming: 8 bases; junction bases outside the gene matches: 7. The germline V gene has CDR1 SGHNT and CDR2 YENEEA. CDR3 length equals 14 residues. In DNA form, the CDR3 reads TGTGCCAGCAGCCCCAGGGGGCGCGAGGAAAAACTGTTTTTT. Protein sequence: CASSPRGREEKLFF.

V usage is TRBV2 and J usage is TRBJ2-2; D possibly corresponds to TRBD2 (7 bases). The CDR3 sequence is 14 residues long. CDR1 is SNHLY and CDR2 is FYNNEI in the germline V gene. V gave up 6 bases and J gave up 7 bases, with 15 bases separating them. The CDR3 loop reads CASRGGGTIGELFF. DNA of the CDR3: TGTGCCAGCAGAGGGGGGGGTACGATCGGGGAGCTGTTTTTT.

This chain uses TRBV6-1 with TRBJ2-2; 7 nucleotides agree with TRBD1. V gave up 7 bases and J gave up 0 bases; unmatched junction bases: 2. The germline V gene encodes CDR1 MNHNS and CDR2 SASEGT. This CDR3 spans 14 amino acids. The CDR3 spells CASKTGSNTGELFF. The CDR3 bases are TGTGCCAGCAAGACAGGGTCGAACACCGGGGAGCTGTTTTTT.

V is TRBV6-5 and J is TRBJ1-2, with D unclear. Trimming took 2 bases from V and 7 from J, leaving 5 bases between them. The CDR3 spans 11 residues. Per germline, CDR1 MNHEY and CDR2 SVGAGI. The CDR3 DNA reads as TGTGCCAGCAGTTACGGAGCTGGCTACACCTTC. Translation gives CASSYGAGYTF.

The gene calls are TRBV28 and TRBJ1-4; D unresolved. The CDR3 covers 14 residues. CDR1 is MDHEN, CDR2 SYDVKM, per germline. V dropped 4 bases and J dropped 0 bases, with 6 bases sitting between them. DNA for the CDR3: TGTGCCAGCAGTTCCTATGCAACTAATGAAAAACTGTTTTTT. This translates into CASSSYATNEKLFF. The entire variable domain, with the rest obtained from reference TRBV28 and TRBJ1-4, is as follows: DVKVTQSSRYLVKRTGEKVFLECVQDMDHENMFWYRQDPGLGLRLIYFSYDVKMKEKGDIPEGYSVSREKKERFSLILESASTNQTSMYLCASSSYATNEKLFFGSGTQLSVL.

The chain links TRBV29-1 to TRBJ2-7, with D maybe TRBD1 (5 bases). This CDR3 comprises 12 residues. The V end lost 6 bases, the J end lost 6 bases, and 15 bases lay between the germline ends. Germline V gene sequence: CDR1 SQVTM, CDR2 ANQGSEA. The CDR3 DNA reads as TGCAGCGTGAGTTCCCAGGGAACCGAGCAGTACTTC. This encodes CSVSSQGTEQYF.

This chain links TRBV28 with TRBJ1-2; the match to TRBD1 covers 9 bases. The CDR3 runs to 14 residues. CDR1 MDHEN and CDR2 SYDVKM come from the germline V gene. Unmatched junction bases numbered 10, after V lost 7 bases and J lost 7 bases. The CDR3 reads CASTWDRAQVGYTF. The CDR3 nucleotides are TGTGCCAGCACGTGGGACAGGGCACAAGTTGGCTACACCTTC.

This clone was seen more than once but under ten times. The genes are TRBV5-4 and TRBJ1-1; D is unclear. Germline V gives CDR1 SGHNT, CDR2 YYREEE (reference sequence). V was cut by 5 bases and J by 5 bases, with 10 bases left in between. The CDR3 runs to 12 residues. CDR3 DNA: TGTGCCAGCAGTAGGGAGGAGACTGAAGCTTTCTTT. Its protein is CASSREETEAFF. Complete variable domain (other parts from reference TRBV5-4 and TRBJ1-1): ETGVTQSPTHLIKTRGQQVTLRCSSQSGHNTVSWYQQALGQGPQFIFQYYREEENGRGNFPPRFSGLQFPNYSSELNVNALELDDSALYLCASSREETEAFFGQGTRLTVV.

The chain links TRBV29-1 to TRBJ1-5; 7 positions match TRBD1. The germline gives CDR1 SQVTM, CDR2 ANQGSEA. The CDR3 length is 12 residues. V shed 4 bases, J shed 8 bases, and the junction held 5 bases outside the gene matches. CDR3 residues: CSVGQGQEPQHF. In DNA, the CDR3 is TGCAGCGTTGGACAGGGCCAGGAGCCCCAGCATTTT.

The CDR3 DNA follows: TGTGCCAGCAGTTACCTCCACGAGGAGACCCAGTACTTC. Translating gives CASSYLHEETQYF. V and J are TRBV6-5 and TRBJ2-5; no clear D gene. Trimming pared 2 bases from V and 5 bases from J, leaving 9 bases between. The CDR3 is 13 amino acids. Germline values: CDR1 MNHEY, CDR2 SVGAGI.

This clone was recorded once. This CDR3 reads CASSVDGRVDNEQFF. The DNA of the CDR3 is TGTGCCAGCAGCGTAGATGGGCGAGTTGACAATGAGCAGTTCTTC. V gene TRBV9 combines with J gene TRBJ2-1; D is ambiguous. CDR1 is SGDLS, CDR2 YYNGEE, per germline. V lost 0 bases to trimming and J lost 5 bases, with 12 bases between them. The CDR3 sequence is 15 residues long.

The V gene is TRBV14, the J gene TRBJ2-3, with 9 bases identical to TRBD2. Germline V CDR1 and CDR2: SGHDN, FVKESK. V lost 4 bases to trimming and J lost 1 base; unmatched junction nucleotides: 6. The CDR3 is 16 amino acids. CDR3 amino acids: CASSPARTSGTDTQYF. CDR3 nucleotides: TGTGCCAGCAGCCCCGCGAGGACTAGCGGCACAGATACGCAGTATTTT.

The CDR3 loop reads CASSSSGTGEEKLFF. CDR3 DNA sequence: TGCGCCAGCAGCTCCTCCGGGACAGGGGAGGAAAAACTGTTTTTT. The gene calls are TRBV5-1 and TRBJ1-4, with 10 positions matching TRBD1. Germline-derived CDR1 and CDR2 are SGHRS and YFSETQ. CDR3 length equals 15 residues. The trim removed 3 bases at V and 8 bases at J, leaving 7 bases unmatched. The full variable domain, in which reference TRBV5-1 and TRBJ1-4 provide the parts outside the CDR3, is KAGVTQTPRYLIKTRGQQVTLSCSPISGHRSVSWYQQTPGQGLQFLFEYFSETQRNKGNFPGRFSGRQFSNSRSEMNVSTLELGDSALYLCASSSSGTGEEKLFFGSGTQLSVL.

The chain uses TRBV5-1 and TRBJ1-6, with D tentatively TRBD1 (5 bases). The germline gives CDR1 SGHRS, CDR2 YFSETQ. Between the trimmed V and J ends, which lost 0 bases and 7 bases, there was a span of 11 bases. The CDR3 contains 15 residues. Here the CDR3 reads CASSLVPGRNSPLHF. CDR3 bases: TGCGCCAGCAGCTTGGTCCCAGGGAGGAATTCACCCCTCCACTTT.

This clone appeared once. The chain recombines TRBV6-5 with TRBJ2-1; 8 positions match TRBD2. The ends lost 4 bases at V and 14 bases at J; junction bases unmatched: 4. The CDR3 consists of 11 residues. Germline loops: CDR1 MNHEY, CDR2 SVGAGI. CDR3 sequence reads: CASSSEAGEFF. CDR3 DNA: TGTGCCAGCAGTTCCGAAGCGGGAGAGTTCTTC.

J is TRBJ2-5 and V is TRBV5-1; 10 nucleotides match TRBD2. CDR1 SGHRS and CDR2 YFSETQ come from the germline V gene. Germline trimming cut 4 bases from V and 0 bases from J; bases unmatched to any gene: 6. There are 16 residues in the CDR3. The CDR3 reads CASSKGLARYQETQYF. The CDR3, as DNA: TGCGCCAGCAGCAAGGGACTAGCGAGGTACCAAGAGACCCAGTACTTC. The variable domain in full, completed from reference TRBV5-1 and TRBJ2-5, reads KAGVTQTPRYLIKTRGQQVTLSCSPISGHRSVSWYQQTPGQGLQFLFEYFSETQRNKGNFPGRFSGRQFSNSRSEMNVSTLELGDSALYLCASSKGLARYQETQYFGPGTRLLVL.

Only one count was recorded for this clone. The J gene is TRBJ1-1, the V gene TRBV7-8, with D possibly TRBD1 on 6 matching bases. CDR3 length: 17 residues. The V end was cut by 5 bases, the J end by 1 base, with 20 bases between. Germline V gives CDR1 SGHVS, CDR2 FQNEAQ. The CDR3, as DNA: TGTGCCAGCAGCGCCGGGACAAGGGCGTTCAGGAACACTGAAGCTTTCTTT. Its protein product is CASSAGTRAFRNTEAFF.

This clone has a handful of counts. The genes are TRBV30 and TRBJ1-2; no clear D gene. Between the trimmed V and J ends, which lost 3 bases and 1 base, there was a span of 9 bases. Germline lookup yields CDR1 GTSNPN and CDR2 SVGIG (reference sequence). The CDR3 is 13 residues long. The CDR3 bases are TGTGCCTGGAGCAGGTCGCTTAACTATGGCTACACCTTC. It is translated as CAWSRSLNYGYTF.

The chain couples TRBV10-3 to TRBJ2-7, with 8 bases identical to TRBD2. V lost 4 bases to trimming and J lost 1 base; unmatched junction nucleotides: 3. Germline assignment: CDR1 ENHRY and CDR2 SYGVKD. The CDR3 length is 14 residues. In nucleotides, the CDR3 is TGTGCCATCAGTGGGGTAGCGGGATCCTACGAGCAGTACTTC. This codes for CAISGVAGSYEQYF.

J is TRBJ1-5 and V is TRBV19; 9 bases match TRBD1. There are 17 residues in the CDR3. Germline V gene sequence: CDR1 LNHDA, CDR2 SQIVND (reference sequence). The V segment lost 5 bases and the J segment 6 bases; nucleotides outside the gene matches: 14. The CDR3 reads CASSPLTGGNGRQPQHF. The DNA for the CDR3 is TGTGCCAGTAGTCCTCTGACAGGGGGGAATGGGCGTCAGCCCCAGCATTTT.